These 15 T cell receptor beta chains originate from one sample sequenced in a study of blood T cell repertoires in COVID-19. Clones were read by immunoSEQ multiplex PCR, and TCRdb kept only the in-frame ones, dropping some. Of more than 200,000 clones in the sample, over 70% were seen once. The sequencing input was peripheral blood. Receptor source: a man in his forties or fifties with acute or convalescent COVID-19.

This rearrangement joins TRBV5-1 to TRBJ1-6; D is undetermined. The germline V gene encodes CDR1 SGHRS and CDR2 YFSETQ. The ends were cut back, 2 bases at V and 2 bases at J, with 5 bases in the middle. CDR3 length equals 14 residues. The CDR3 reads CASSLSAYNSPLHF. In DNA, the CDR3 is TGCGCCAGCAGCTTATCTGCCTATAATTCACCCCTCCACTTT.

The genes are TRBV7-2 and TRBJ2-7; possibly TRBD1 for D (6 bases). The germline CDR1 and CDR2 sequences are SGHTA and FQGNSA. The CDR3 runs 14 residues. V gave up 1 base and J gave up 6 bases, with 13 bases separating them. In nucleotides, the CDR3 is TGTGCCAGCAGCTTAGGTGTGGGGGCCAGCGAGCAGTACTTC. It specifies CASSLGVGASEQYF.

The chain recombines TRBV29-1 with TRBJ2-2; 8 bases agree with TRBD2. This CDR3 region has 14 residues. Germline-derived CDR1 and CDR2 are SQVTM and ANQGSEA. J gave up 6 bases and V 1 base, and 4 bases lay outside the gene matches. CDR3 residues: CSVEAGGPSGELFF. As DNA, the CDR3 is TGCAGCGTTGAAGCGGGAGGGCCCTCCGGGGAGCTGTTTTTT.

This rearrangement joins TRBV18 to TRBJ2-7, with TRBD2 matching 7 bases. Germline CDR1 reads KGHSH; CDR2 reads LQKENI. This CDR3 contains 14 residues. The trim removed 2 bases at V and 4 bases at J, leaving 5 bases unmatched. This CDR3 is CASSPSGVQYEQYF. The CDR3 DNA reads TGTGCCAGCTCACCAAGCGGGGTCCAGTACGAGCAGTACTTC. The full variable domain, with the rest looked up from reference TRBV18 and TRBJ2-7, is NAGVMQNPRHLVRRRGQEARLRCSPMKGHSHVYWYRQLPEEGLKFMVYLQKENIIDESGMPKERFSAEFPKEGPSILRIQQVVRGDSAAYFCASSPSGVQYEQYFGPGTRLTVT.

This chain joins TRBV28 and TRBJ2-4; D unresolved. CDR1 MDHEN and CDR2 SYDVKM come from the germline V gene. The CDR3 has 15 residues. The V and J ends lost 6 bases and 4 bases respectively, with 16 bases between them. CDR3 loop: CASSLRVEEKNIQYF. CDR3 DNA sequence: TGTGCCAGCAGCCTTCGTGTAGAGGAGAAAAACATTCAGTACTTC.

The rearrangement links TRBV27 to TRBJ2-7; TRBD2 agrees at 7 bases. The germline gives CDR1 MNHEY, CDR2 SMNVEV (reference sequence). V was pared by 0 bases and J by 7 bases, with 6 bases of the junction left unmatched. CDR3 length: 14 amino acids. This CDR3 reads CASSLSGREREQYF. The DNA for the CDR3 is TGTGCCAGCAGTTTATCGGGGCGGGAGAGGGAGCAGTACTTC.

This chain connects TRBV6-1 to TRBJ1-2; D gene uncertain. Trimming stripped 0 bases from V and 2 bases from J, with 10 bases between. The CDR3 is made up of 15 amino acids. The germline V gene encodes CDR1 MNHNS and CDR2 SASEGT. CDR3 in amino acids: CASSEALHSNYGYTF. The CDR3 DNA follows: TGTGCCAGCAGTGAAGCTTTGCACAGCAACTATGGCTACACCTTC.

V and J are TRBV3-1 (or the pseudogene TRBV3-2) and TRBJ1-3, with 9 bases identical to TRBD1. The germline V gene encodes CDR1 LGHDT and CDR2 YNNKEL (reference sequence). V lost 4 bases, J lost 0 bases, and 10 bases stayed unmatched. The CDR3 has 18 amino acids. The CDR3 DNA follows: TGTGCCAGCAGCCGAGCGGGACAGGGTTTTAGCTCTGGAAACACCATATATTTT. This sequence encodes CASSRAGQGFSSGNTIYF.

The chain links TRBV7-8 to TRBJ2-3; D is undetermined. The CDR3 runs 16 residues. Trimming removed 1 base from V and 0 bases from J, with 11 bases in between. The germline V gene encodes CDR1 SGHVS and CDR2 FQNEAQ. CDR3 sequence: CASSLVRRSSTDTQYF. For the CDR3, the DNA is TGTGCCAGCAGCTTAGTACGGCGGTCTAGCACAGATACGCAGTATTTT.

The rearrangement uses TRBV3-1 (or the pseudogene TRBV3-2) and TRBJ2-1; 8 nucleotides agree with TRBD2. The length of the CDR3 is 14 residues. Germline V gene sequence: CDR1 LGHDT, CDR2 YNNKEL (reference sequence). V shed 4 bases and J 4 bases; nucleotides not matched to a gene: 3. Here the CDR3 DNA reads TGTGCCAGCAGCCCTAGCGGGCTGTACAATGAGCAGTTCTTC. It is translated as CASSPSGLYNEQFF.

V and J are TRBV19 and TRBJ2-4; D perhaps matches TRBD2 (6 bases). This CDR3 region has 15 residues. Germline lookup yields CDR1 LNHDA and CDR2 SQIVND (reference sequence). Deletions cut 7 bases from V and 6 bases from J, with 19 bases between. The CDR3 DNA reads as TGTGCCAGTATAGAGCGGGTGGGGGGATCAAACATTCAGTACTTC. Residues: CASIERVGGSNIQYF.

DNA of the CDR3: TGTGCCAGCAGCCAAACGATTCAGGGGATCACTGAAGCTTTCTTT. Translating gives CASSQTIQGITEAFF. The chain uses TRBV14 and TRBJ1-1; maybe TRBD1 (6 bases). The CDR3 length is 15 residues. The germline V and J ends were trimmed by 2 bases and 4 bases, with 14 bases remaining between them. Germline loops: CDR1 SGHDN, CDR2 FVKESK.

The rearrangement links TRBV11-1 to TRBJ1-1; a possible D gene is TRBD1 (5 bases). V dropped 5 bases and J dropped 1 base, with 14 bases sitting between them. CDR3 length equals 15 residues. CDR1 and CDR2 from the germline V gene are SGHAT and FQDESV (reference sequence). The CDR3 is CASSPTGAGNTEAFF. The CDR3 DNA reads as TGTGCCAGCAGCCCAACAGGAGCGGGGAACACTGAAGCTTTCTTT.

The genes are TRBV27 and TRBJ1-2; the match to TRBD1 covers 9 bases. Germline V gene data show CDR1 as MNHEY and CDR2 as SMNVEV (reference sequence). V lost 4 bases to trimming and J lost 6 bases; unmatched junction nucleotides: 3. There are 13 residues in the CDR3. The CDR3 DNA is TGTGCCAGCAGTTCCAGGACAGGGGATGGCTACACCTTC. Amino acids: CASSSRTGDGYTF.

In this sample, this clone turned up once. The V and J genes are TRBV12-5 and TRBJ2-7; 9 nucleotides match TRBD2. The V and J ends lost 5 bases and 6 bases, in that order; junction bases with no gene match: 11. CDR3 length equals 15 residues. Germline V CDR1 and CDR2: LGHNT, FRNRAP. The CDR3 loop reads CASGQRLAAKGEQYF. The CDR3 region has the DNA TGTGCTAGTGGTCAAAGACTAGCGGCGAAGGGCGAGCAGTACTTC. Full variable domain (remainder filled in from reference TRBV12-5 and TRBJ2-7): DARVTQTPRHKVTEMGQEVTMRCQPILGHNTVFWYRQTMMQGLELLAYFRNRAPLDDSGMPKDRFSAEMPDATLATLKIQPSEPRDSAVYFCASGQRLAAKGEQYFGPGTRLTVT.